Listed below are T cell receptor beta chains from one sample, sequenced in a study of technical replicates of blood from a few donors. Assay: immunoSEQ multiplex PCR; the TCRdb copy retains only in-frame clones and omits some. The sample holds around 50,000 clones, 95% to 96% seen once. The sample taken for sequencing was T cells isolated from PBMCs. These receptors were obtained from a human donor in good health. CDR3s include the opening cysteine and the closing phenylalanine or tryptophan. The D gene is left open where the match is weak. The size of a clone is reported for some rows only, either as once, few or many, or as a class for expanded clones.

cdr3_nt: TGTGCCAGCAGCTACATAGGACTAGGGGAGACCCAGTACTTC
cdr3_aa: CASSYIGLGETQYF
v_call: TRBV7-9
cdr3_length: 14
d_call: TRBD2
j_call: TRBJ2-5
clone_size: .

cdr3_nt: TGTGCCACCAGCAGGCAGGGCTTACCCAAAAACATTCAGTACTTC
cdr3_aa: CATSRQGLPKNIQYF
v_call: TRBV15
cdr3_length: 15
d_call: .
j_call: TRBJ2-4
clone_size: .

cdr3_nt: TGTGCCAGCGGGCCTAGCACAGATACGCAGTATTTT
cdr3_aa: CASGPSTDTQYF
v_call: TRBV27
cdr3_length: 12
d_call: .
j_call: TRBJ2-3
clone_size: .

cdr3_nt: TGTGCCAGCAGTTACTCGTATATGTGGGGAGACTCCAAAGCTTTCTTT
cdr3_aa: CASSYSYMWGDSKAFF
v_call: TRBV6-5
cdr3_length: 16
d_call: .
j_call: TRBJ1-1
clone_size: .

cdr3_nt: TGTGCCAGCAGTGAATGGCCTAGCGGGAGACGCACAGATACGCAGTATTTT
cdr3_aa: CASSEWPSGRRTDTQYF
v_call: TRBV25-1
cdr3_length: 17
d_call: TRBD2
j_call: TRBJ2-3
clone_size: .

cdr3_nt: TGTGCCAGTAGTATCTTTCCCGGGACAAACTACGAGCAGTACTTC
cdr3_aa: CASSIFPGTNYEQYF
v_call: TRBV19
cdr3_length: 15
d_call: .
j_call: TRBJ2-7
clone_size: .

cdr3_nt: TGTGCCAGCAGTGACCGGGACACCGGGGAGCTGTTTTTT
cdr3_aa: CASSDRDTGELFF
v_call: TRBV6-4
cdr3_length: 13
d_call: .
j_call: TRBJ2-2
clone_size: few

cdr3_nt: TGCGCCAGCAGCTTAAGGCTAGCGGACGGGGAGCTGTTTTTT
cdr3_aa: CASSLRLADGELFF
v_call: TRBV5-1
cdr3_length: 14
d_call: TRBD2
j_call: TRBJ2-2
clone_size: .

cdr3_nt: TGTGCCAGTAGTCCCCGCGGGGGCGGCGAGCAGTACTTC
cdr3_aa: CASSPRGGGEQYF
v_call: TRBV19
cdr3_length: 13
d_call: .
j_call: TRBJ2-7
clone_size: .

cdr3_nt: TGTGCCAGCAGCATTAGCGGGACCTACTACGAGCAGTACTTC
cdr3_aa: CASSISGTYYEQYF
v_call: TRBV7-9
cdr3_length: 14
d_call: TRBD2
j_call: TRBJ2-7
clone_size: .

cdr3_nt: TGTGCCAGTAGTATAGGGAGGAACGGCGGCTACACCTTC
cdr3_aa: CASSIGRNGGYTF
v_call: TRBV19
cdr3_length: 13
d_call: .
j_call: TRBJ1-2
clone_size: .

cdr3_nt: TGTGCCTGGAGTACACAGGGGACTGATACGCAGTATTTT
cdr3_aa: CAWSTQGTDTQYF
v_call: TRBV30
cdr3_length: 13
d_call: .
j_call: TRBJ2-3
clone_size: .

cdr3_nt: TGTGCCTGGGCGGGCGGCTACTCCTACGAGCAGTACTTC
cdr3_aa: CAWAGGYSYEQYF
v_call: TRBV30
cdr3_length: 13
d_call: .
j_call: TRBJ2-7
clone_size: .

cdr3_nt: TGTGCCAGCCCGACAGGGGTGAGAGGCACAGATACGCAGTATTTT
cdr3_aa: CASPTGVRGTDTQYF
v_call: TRBV25-1
cdr3_length: 15
d_call: TRBD1
j_call: TRBJ2-3
clone_size: .

cdr3_nt: TGTGCCATGGCCTCGGGACTAGGAATCTACGAGCAGTACTTC
cdr3_aa: CAMASGLGIYEQYF
v_call: TRBV10-3
cdr3_length: 14
d_call: TRBD2
j_call: TRBJ2-7
clone_size: .

cdr3_nt: TGTGCCAGCAGCTTACTGAGATTAACCTCTGGAAACACCATATATTTT
cdr3_aa: CASSLLRLTSGNTIYF
v_call: TRBV7-9
cdr3_length: 16
d_call: .
j_call: TRBJ1-3
clone_size: .

cdr3_nt: TGTGCCTGGACCCTAGCGCCCACAGATACGCAGTATTTT
cdr3_aa: CAWTLAPTDTQYF
v_call: TRBV30
cdr3_length: 13
d_call: .
j_call: TRBJ2-3
clone_size: .

cdr3_nt: TGTGCCAGCAGTCGTCGGCTCAGGCTAGCGGACGACGAGCAGTACTTC
cdr3_aa: CASSRRLRLADDEQYF
v_call: TRBV14
cdr3_length: 16
d_call: TRBD2
j_call: TRBJ2-7
clone_size: .

cdr3_nt: TGTGCCAGCAGTCCAACAAATAACGCCCCGGGACATGTTGCAACTAATGAAAAACTGTTTTTT
cdr3_aa: CASSPTNNAPGHVATNEKLFF
v_call: TRBV2
cdr3_length: 21
d_call: .
j_call: TRBJ1-4
clone_size: .

cdr3_nt: TGTGCAGACGGCGCGGGAGGGAACACCGGGGAGCTGTTTTTT
cdr3_aa: CADGAGGNTGELFF
v_call: TRBV19
cdr3_length: 14
d_call: TRBD2
j_call: TRBJ2-2
clone_size: .

cdr3_nt: TGTGCCAGCAGCTTTTCGGGAATACAAAACATTCAGTACTTC
cdr3_aa: CASSFSGIQNIQYF
v_call: TRBV5-4
cdr3_length: 14
d_call: .
j_call: TRBJ2-4
clone_size: .

cdr3_nt: TGCGCCAGCAGTGGGACAGGGGGCGGCTACACCTTC
cdr3_aa: CASSGTGGGYTF
v_call: TRBV10-2
cdr3_length: 12
d_call: TRBD1
j_call: TRBJ1-2
clone_size: .

cdr3_nt: TGTGCCAGCAGCGCCGCTTGGCATGAGCAGTTCTTC
cdr3_aa: CASSAAWHEQFF
v_call: TRBV9
cdr3_length: 12
d_call: .
j_call: TRBJ2-1
clone_size: once

cdr3_nt: TGTGCCAGCAGTGCCGGGAGTCATAAATCCGGGGAGCTGTTTTTT
cdr3_aa: CASSAGSHKSGELFF
v_call: TRBV2
cdr3_length: 15
d_call: .
j_call: TRBJ2-2
clone_size: .

cdr3_nt: TGTGCCAGCAGTTATACAGGGGTGGTCACTGAAGCTTTCTTT
cdr3_aa: CASSYTGVVTEAFF
v_call: TRBV6-5
cdr3_length: 14
d_call: TRBD1
j_call: TRBJ1-1
clone_size: .

cdr3_nt: TGTGCCTGGAGTGTACAAGGCGGACTCAATCAGCCCCAGCATTTT
cdr3_aa: CAWSVQGGLNQPQHF
v_call: TRBV30
cdr3_length: 15
d_call: .
j_call: TRBJ1-5
clone_size: .

cdr3_nt: TGTGCCAGCTCACCAGACAGCCTTAACTATGGCTACACCTTC
cdr3_aa: CASSPDSLNYGYTF
v_call: TRBV18
cdr3_length: 14
d_call: .
j_call: TRBJ1-2
clone_size: .

cdr3_nt: TGTGCTAGTGGTCCCGGGGGGGGTGAAGAGACCCAGTACTTC
cdr3_aa: CASGPGGGEETQYF
v_call: TRBV12-5
cdr3_length: 14
d_call: TRBD2
j_call: TRBJ2-5
clone_size: .

cdr3_nt: TGTGCCAGCACCCCGGGGGCTTTCTTT
cdr3_aa: CASTPGAFF
v_call: TRBV7-9
cdr3_length: 9
d_call: .
j_call: TRBJ1-1
clone_size: .

cdr3_nt: TGTGCCAGCAGTTGGTTAACAGGGGGCTTCAACTATGGCTACACCTTC
cdr3_aa: CASSWLTGGFNYGYTF
v_call: TRBV28
cdr3_length: 16
d_call: TRBD1
j_call: TRBJ1-2
clone_size: .

cdr3_nt: TGTGCCAGCAGCTCCCTCCAGGGGACCCAGTACTTC
cdr3_aa: CASSSLQGTQYF
v_call: TRBV11-3
cdr3_length: 12
d_call: .
j_call: TRBJ2-5
clone_size: .

cdr3_nt: TGTGCCAGCAGCCCGTCTTCGTCCAACACTGAAGCTTTCTTT
cdr3_aa: CASSPSSSNTEAFF
v_call: TRBV5-4
cdr3_length: 14
d_call: .
j_call: TRBJ1-1
clone_size: .

cdr3_nt: TGTGCCAGTAGTTCACAGGGGAACTACGAGCAGTACTTC
cdr3_aa: CASSSQGNYEQYF
v_call: TRBV19
cdr3_length: 13
d_call: TRBD1
j_call: TRBJ2-7
clone_size: .

cdr3_nt: TGTGCCAGCAGCTTCGCGGACAGGGCTAACTATGGCTACACCTTC
cdr3_aa: CASSFADRANYGYTF
v_call: TRBV5-4
cdr3_length: 15
d_call: TRBD1
j_call: TRBJ1-2
clone_size: .

cdr3_nt: TGCGCCAGCAGAGGAACCGGGACAGGGGAGAAAGAGACCCAGTACTTC
cdr3_aa: CASRGTGTGEKETQYF
v_call: TRBV4-1
cdr3_length: 16
d_call: TRBD1
j_call: TRBJ2-5
clone_size: .

cdr3_nt: TGCGCCAGCAGCCCGAAATGGACAGACAACTCTGGGGCCAACGTCCTGACTTTC
cdr3_aa: CASSPKWTDNSGANVLTF
v_call: TRBV4-1
cdr3_length: 18
d_call: .
j_call: TRBJ2-6
clone_size: .

cdr3_nt: TGTGCCAGCAGTTCCCTTCCGGGATCAGATACGCAGTATTTT
cdr3_aa: CASSSLPGSDTQYF
v_call: TRBV6-5
cdr3_length: 14
d_call: .
j_call: TRBJ2-3
clone_size: once

cdr3_nt: TGTGCCAGCAGCAGGGAAGATAACGATACGCAGTATTTT
cdr3_aa: CASSREDNDTQYF
v_call: TRBV6-1
cdr3_length: 13
d_call: .
j_call: TRBJ2-3
clone_size: .

cdr3_nt: TGCGCCAGCAGCGCCCTGACTAGCGGGAGGAACGAGCAGTACTTC
cdr3_aa: CASSALTSGRNEQYF
v_call: TRBV5-1
cdr3_length: 15
d_call: TRBD2
j_call: TRBJ2-7
clone_size: once

cdr3_nt: TGTGCCAGTAGTTACTCCGGGACAGGGTCCTACGAGCAGTACTTC
cdr3_aa: CASSYSGTGSYEQYF
v_call: TRBV19
cdr3_length: 15
d_call: TRBD1
j_call: TRBJ2-7
clone_size: .

cdr3_nt: TGTGCCAGCAGCTGGGGACAGGGAGGGTTTGAGGCAACTAATGAAAAACTGTTTTTT
cdr3_aa: CASSWGQGGFEATNEKLFF
v_call: TRBV5-6
cdr3_length: 19
d_call: TRBD1
j_call: TRBJ1-4
clone_size: once

cdr3_nt: TGTGCCAGCTATCAGGGGGGCGACACCGGGGAGCTGTTTTTT
cdr3_aa: CASYQGGDTGELFF
v_call: TRBV6-5
cdr3_length: 14
d_call: .
j_call: TRBJ2-2
clone_size: .

cdr3_nt: TGTGCCAGCAGTTCCCTCTACGCGAGCACCTTTTTAAACACTGAAGCTTTCTTT
cdr3_aa: CASSSLYASTFLNTEAFF
v_call: TRBV28
cdr3_length: 18
d_call: .
j_call: TRBJ1-1
clone_size: .

cdr3_nt: TGTGCCAGCAGTTTGGTGGCATCCATGAACACTGAAGCTTTCTTT
cdr3_aa: CASSLVASMNTEAFF
v_call: TRBV27
cdr3_length: 15
d_call: .
j_call: TRBJ1-1
clone_size: .

cdr3_nt: TGTGCCACCAGCAGAATTAGAGACCAGGGGGCTAAGGACTATGGCTACACCTTC
cdr3_aa: CATSRIRDQGAKDYGYTF
v_call: TRBV15
cdr3_length: 18
d_call: TRBD1
j_call: TRBJ1-2
clone_size: .

cdr3_nt: TGCGCCAGCAGCCAGCGGGGATATGAAAAACTGTTTTTT
cdr3_aa: CASSQRGYEKLFF
v_call: TRBV4-3
cdr3_length: 13
d_call: .
j_call: TRBJ1-4
clone_size: .

cdr3_nt: TGTGCCAGCAGCTTGGTTACGGGCGGGATGAACACTGAAGCTTTCTTT
cdr3_aa: CASSLVTGGMNTEAFF
v_call: TRBV5-6
cdr3_length: 16
d_call: .
j_call: TRBJ1-1
clone_size: .

cdr3_nt: TGTGCCAGCAGCTCGCAGAACTATGGCTACACCTTC
cdr3_aa: CASSSQNYGYTF
v_call: TRBV5-6
cdr3_length: 12
d_call: .
j_call: TRBJ1-2
clone_size: .

cdr3_nt: TGTGCCAGCGACACGGCGATGGGAGGACAGCCCCAGCATTTT
cdr3_aa: CASDTAMGGQPQHF
v_call: TRBV6-1
cdr3_length: 14
d_call: .
j_call: TRBJ1-5
clone_size: .

cdr3_nt: TGTGCCAGCAGCTTACCAGGGGCGGGCTACACCTTC
cdr3_aa: CASSLPGAGYTF
v_call: TRBV13
cdr3_length: 12
d_call: .
j_call: TRBJ1-2
clone_size: .

cdr3_nt: TGTGCCAGCAGCGCCGACAGTAACTATGGCTACACCTTC
cdr3_aa: CASSADSNYGYTF
v_call: TRBV28
cdr3_length: 13
d_call: .
j_call: TRBJ1-2
clone_size: .

cdr3_nt: TGTGCCAGCAGCTTAGCGGGCCTTAAACTAGCGGGAGTTTCTCTTGAGCAGTACTTC
cdr3_aa: CASSLAGLKLAGVSLEQYF
v_call: TRBV7-2
cdr3_length: 19
d_call: TRBD2
j_call: TRBJ2-7
clone_size: .

cdr3_nt: TGCAGCGTTGAGCGGGAGGTGGGTACGGATACGCAGTATTTT
cdr3_aa: CSVEREVGTDTQYF
v_call: TRBV29-1
cdr3_length: 14
d_call: TRBD2
j_call: TRBJ2-3
clone_size: .